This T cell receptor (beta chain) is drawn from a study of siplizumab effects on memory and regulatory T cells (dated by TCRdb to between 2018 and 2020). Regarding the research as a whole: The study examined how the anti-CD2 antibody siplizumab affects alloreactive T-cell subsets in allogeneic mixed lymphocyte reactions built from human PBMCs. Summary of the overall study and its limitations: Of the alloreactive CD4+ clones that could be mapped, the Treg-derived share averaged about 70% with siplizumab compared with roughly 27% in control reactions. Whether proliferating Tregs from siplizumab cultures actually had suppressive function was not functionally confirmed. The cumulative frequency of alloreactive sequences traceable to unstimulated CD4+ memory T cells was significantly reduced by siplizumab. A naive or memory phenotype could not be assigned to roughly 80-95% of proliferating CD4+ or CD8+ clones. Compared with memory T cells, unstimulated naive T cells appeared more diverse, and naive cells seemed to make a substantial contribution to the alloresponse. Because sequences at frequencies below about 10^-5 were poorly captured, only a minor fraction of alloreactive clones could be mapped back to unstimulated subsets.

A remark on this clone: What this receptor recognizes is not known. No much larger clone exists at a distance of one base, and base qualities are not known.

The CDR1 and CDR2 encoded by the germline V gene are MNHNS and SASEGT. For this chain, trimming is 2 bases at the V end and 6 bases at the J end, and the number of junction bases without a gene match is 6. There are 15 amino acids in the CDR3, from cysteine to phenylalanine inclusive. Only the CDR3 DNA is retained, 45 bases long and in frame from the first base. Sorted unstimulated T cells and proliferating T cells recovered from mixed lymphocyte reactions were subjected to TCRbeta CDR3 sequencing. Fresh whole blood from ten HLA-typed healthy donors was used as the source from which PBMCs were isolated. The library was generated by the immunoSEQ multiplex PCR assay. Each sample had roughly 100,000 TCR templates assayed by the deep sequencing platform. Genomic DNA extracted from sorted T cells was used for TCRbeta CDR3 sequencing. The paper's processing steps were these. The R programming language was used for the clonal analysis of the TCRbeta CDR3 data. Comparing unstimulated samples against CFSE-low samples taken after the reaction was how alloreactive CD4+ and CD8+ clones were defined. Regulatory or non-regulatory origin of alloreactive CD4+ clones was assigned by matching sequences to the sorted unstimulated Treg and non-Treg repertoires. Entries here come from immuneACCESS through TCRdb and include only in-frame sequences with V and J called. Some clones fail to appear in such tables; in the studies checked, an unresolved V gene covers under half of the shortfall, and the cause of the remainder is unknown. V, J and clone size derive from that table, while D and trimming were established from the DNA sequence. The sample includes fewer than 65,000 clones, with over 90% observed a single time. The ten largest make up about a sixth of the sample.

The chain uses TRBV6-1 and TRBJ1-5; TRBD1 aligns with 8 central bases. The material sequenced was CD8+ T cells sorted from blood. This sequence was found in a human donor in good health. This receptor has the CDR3 CASSESQGASQPQHF. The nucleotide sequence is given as TGTGCCAGCAGTGAATCCCAGGGGGCGAGTCAGCCCCAGCATTTT.